These 11 T cell receptor beta chains came from one sample sequenced in a study of T cells after yellow fever vaccination. TCRdb re-analysed the 5' RACE reads in MiXCR, keeping a single row per CDR3 protein. The sample lists about 240,000 distinct CDR3 sequences; 6.9% were seen once. The specimen comprised CD4+ T cells sorted from PBMCs, sampled 15 days after the yellow fever booster vaccination. The receptors shown here come from a young man who received the YFV17D yellow fever vaccine.

This clonotype has only a few counts. This sequence joins TRBV9 and TRBJ2-7, with a tentative D call TRBD1 (6 bases). The CDR3 is made up of 15 amino acids. Trimming cost V 0 bases and J 3 bases, with 13 bases left between them. The V gene's germline CDR1 is SGDLS and CDR2 YYNGEE. CDR3 nucleotides: TGTGCCAGCAGCGTAGGGGACACTTGGAGCTACGAGCAGTACTTC. Its translation is CASSVGDTWSYEQYF.

The chain joins TRBV6-1 to TRBJ2-1; 11 bases are a match to TRBD2. The germline V gene encodes CDR1 MNHNS and CDR2 SASEGT. V was pared by 5 bases and J by 12 bases, with 12 bases of the junction left unmatched. The CDR3 runs 15 residues. The CDR3 region has the DNA TGTGCCAGCAGTCCACATAGCGGGAGGGCCGGAGGGCAGTTCTTC. This encodes CASSPHSGRAGGQFF.

CDR3 nucleotide sequence: TGTGCCAGCAGTTACTCGACATCGACGGCCTCGGGACGCAGCTACGAGCAGTACTTC. Its protein product is CASSYSTSTASGRSYEQYF. V usage is TRBV6-5 and J usage is TRBJ2-7; either TRBD1 or TRBD2 may supply D (5 bases each). Germline CDR1 MNHEY, CDR2 SVGAGI. Trimming shortened V by 0 bases and J by 3 bases, and 24 bases separated the two germline ends. The CDR3 is 19 residues long.

The gene calls are TRBV7-8 and TRBJ2-7; unclear D gene. The CDR3 is 14 residues long. Trimming left V 1 base short and J 2 bases short, with 9 bases between. Germline V CDR1 and CDR2: SGHVS, FQNEAQ. The CDR3 coding sequence is TGTGCCAGCAGCTTAGTGGGAATGACCTACGAGCAGTACTTC. Protein product: CASSLVGMTYEQYF. The whole variable domain, filled in from reference TRBV7-8 and TRBJ2-7, reads GAGVSQSPRYKVAKRGQDVALRCDPISGHVSLFWYQQALGQGPEFLTYFQNEAQLDKSGLPSDRFFAERPEGSVSTLKIQRTQQEDSAVYLCASSLVGMTYEQYFGPGTRLTVT.

This clonotype has just a few counts. This chain links TRBV3-1 with TRBJ2-7; D could derive from TRBD1 or TRBD2 (5 bases each). CDR1 and CDR2 (germline): LGHDT, YNNKEL (reference sequence). With 7 bases removed from V and 5 bases from J, the gap between germline ends came to 15 bases. The CDR3 sequence is 13 residues long. The DNA for the CDR3 is TGTGCCAGCATCCCTCGCCGAGGGGACGAGCAGTACTTC. Protein product: CASIPRRGDEQYF.

A word on this clonotype: A clone one base away is much larger, so this may be a read error. The chain employs TRBV5-1 and TRBJ1-5; tentatively, D is TRBD1 (6 bases). The germline CDR1 and CDR2 sequences are SGHRS and YFSETQ. The CDR3 covers 15 residues. The germline V and J ends were trimmed by 4 bases and 6 bases, with 17 bases remaining between them. As DNA, the CDR3 is TGCGCCAGCAGCCTACAGGGTGAAGGCATTCAGCCCCAGCATTTT. This encodes CASSLQGEGIQPQHF.

The sample holds a few counts of this clonotype. The chain recombines TRBV5-1 with TRBJ2-2; TRBD2 agrees at 8 bases. After removal of 3 bases from V and 4 bases from J, the junction contained 8 bases not matched to a gene. Looked up from germline, CDR1 is SGHRS and CDR2 is YFSETQ. The CDR3 has 16 residues. The CDR3 DNA reads TGCGCCAGCAGCTCTAGACTAGCGCAGGGCACCGGGGAGCTGTTTTTT. It yields the protein CASSSRLAQGTGELFF.

There are a few counts of this clonotype. The CDR3 reads CASSILNPGPARQTEAFF. The CDR3 nucleotides are TGTGCCAGTAGTATATTAAATCCGGGACCGGCCCGACAAACTGAAGCTTTCTTT. V and J are TRBV19 and TRBJ1-1; perhaps TRBD1 as D (5 bases). Per germline, CDR1 LNHDA and CDR2 SQIVND (reference sequence). This CDR3 is built from 18 residues. The V and J ends lost 2 bases and 5 bases respectively, with 24 bases between them.

This clonotype was seen ten or more times. The chain uses TRBV5-1 and TRBJ2-7; the D gene could be TRBD1 or TRBD2 (5 bases each). The CDR3 sequence is 14 residues long. Trimming took 0 bases from V and 1 from J, leaving 8 bases between them. Germline V gives CDR1 SGHRS, CDR2 YFSETQ. CDR3 DNA: TGCGCCAGCAGCTTGGCGGGGCCGTCCTACGAGCAGTACTTC. Protein: CASSLAGPSYEQYF.

In this sample, this clonotype turned up many times. The rearrangement joins TRBV3-1 to TRBJ1-3; D not certain. This CDR3 region has 12 residues. Trimming removed 4 bases at V and 8 bases at J, with 9 bases between. Germline CDR1 reads LGHDT; CDR2 reads YNNKEL (reference sequence). The CDR3 region is CASSPEEYTIYF. CDR3 DNA sequence: TGTGCCAGCAGCCCGGAGGAATACACCATATATTTT.

The chain recombines TRBV18 with TRBJ1-5, with D unclear. V was pared by 6 bases and J by 7 bases, with 19 bases between. The CDR3 is made up of 15 amino acids. The V gene's germline CDR1 is KGHSH and CDR2 LQKENI. The CDR3 sequence: CASSSGRRVDQPQHF. CDR3 DNA: TGTGCCAGCTCGTCTGGGCGGCGCGTGGACCAGCCCCAGCATTTT.